This T cell receptor beta chain stems from a study of radiation and T cells in renal cell carcinoma. This table comes from immunoSEQ multiplex PCR, and its TCRdb copy is limited to in-frame clones, with some not included. The table records approximately 110,000 clones, roughly 80% of them present only once. Germline V gene data show CDR1 as SGHAT and CDR2 as FQNNGV. The CDR3 has 15 amino acids. V gave up 1 base and J gave up 1 base, with 8 bases separating them. The time point here: baseline pretreatment blood. Treatment denoted: 15 Gy SBRT to primary tumor, nephrectomy 4 weeks later. Blood was sampled at baseline, 2 weeks and 4 weeks after SBRT.

This sequence was found in a woman aged 60-70 years with renal cell carcinoma. The rearrangement links TRBV11-2 to TRBJ2-1; D call uncertain. The source was blood, collected from a patient whose treatment included radiotherapy and nephrectomy. CDR3 in amino acids: CASSLVTGSYNEQFF. CDR3 sequence (DNA): TGTGCCAGCAGCTTAGTAACTGGATCCTACAATGAGCAGTTCTTC.